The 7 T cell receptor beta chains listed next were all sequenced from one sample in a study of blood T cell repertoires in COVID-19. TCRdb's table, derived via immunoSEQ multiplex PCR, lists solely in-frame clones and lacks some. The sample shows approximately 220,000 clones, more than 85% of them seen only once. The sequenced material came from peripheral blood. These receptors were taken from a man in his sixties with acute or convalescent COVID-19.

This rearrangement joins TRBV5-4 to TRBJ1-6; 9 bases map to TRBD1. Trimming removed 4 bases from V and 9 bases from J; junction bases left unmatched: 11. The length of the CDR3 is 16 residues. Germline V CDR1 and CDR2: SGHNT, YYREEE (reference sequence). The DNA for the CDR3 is TGTGCCAGCAGCCCGGAACCGGGACAGGGAAGTTCACCCCTCCACTTT. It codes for CASSPEPGQGSSPLHF.

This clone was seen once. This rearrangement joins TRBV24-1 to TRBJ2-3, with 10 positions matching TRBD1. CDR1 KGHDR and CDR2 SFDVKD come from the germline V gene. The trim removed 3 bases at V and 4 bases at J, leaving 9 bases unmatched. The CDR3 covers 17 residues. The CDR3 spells CATSDIKDRGGPDTQYF. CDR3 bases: TGTGCCACCAGTGATATAAAGGACAGGGGGGGGCCAGATACGCAGTATTTT.

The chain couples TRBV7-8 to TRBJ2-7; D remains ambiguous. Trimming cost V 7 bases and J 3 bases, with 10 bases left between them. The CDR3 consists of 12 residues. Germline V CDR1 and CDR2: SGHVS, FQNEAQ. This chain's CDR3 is CASTLTGYEQYF. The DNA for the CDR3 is TGTGCCAGCACCCTAACGGGCTACGAGCAGTACTTC.

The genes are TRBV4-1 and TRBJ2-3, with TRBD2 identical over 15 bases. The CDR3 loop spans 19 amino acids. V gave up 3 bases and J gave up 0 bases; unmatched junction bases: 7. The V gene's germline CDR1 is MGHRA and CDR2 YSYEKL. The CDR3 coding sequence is TGCGCCAGCAGCCAGCCCCCGGGACTAGCGGGGGGAAGCACAGATACGCAGTATTTT. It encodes CASSQPPGLAGGSTDTQYF.

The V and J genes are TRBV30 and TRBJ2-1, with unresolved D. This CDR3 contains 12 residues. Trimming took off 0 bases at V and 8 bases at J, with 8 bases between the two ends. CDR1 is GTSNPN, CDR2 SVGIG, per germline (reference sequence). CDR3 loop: CAWSVQFDEQFF. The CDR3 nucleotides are TGTGCCTGGAGTGTACAGTTTGATGAGCAGTTCTTC.

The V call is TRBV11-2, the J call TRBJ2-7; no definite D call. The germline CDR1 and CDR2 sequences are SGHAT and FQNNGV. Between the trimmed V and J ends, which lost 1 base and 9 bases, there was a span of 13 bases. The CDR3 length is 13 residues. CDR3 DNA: TGTGCCAGCAGCTTAGCGGCCACGTCAGGGCAGTACTTC. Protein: CASSLAATSGQYF. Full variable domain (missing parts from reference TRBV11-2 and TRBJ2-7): EAGVAQSPRYKIIEKRQSVAFWCNPISGHATLYWYQQILGQGPKLLIQFQNNGVVDDSQLPKDRFSAERLKGVDSTLKIQPAKLEDSAVYLCASSLAATSGQYFGPGTRLTVT.

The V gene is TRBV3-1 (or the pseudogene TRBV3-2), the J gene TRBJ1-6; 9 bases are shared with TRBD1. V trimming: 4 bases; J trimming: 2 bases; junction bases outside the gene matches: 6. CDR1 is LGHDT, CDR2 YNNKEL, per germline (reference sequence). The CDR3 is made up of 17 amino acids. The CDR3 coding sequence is TGTGCCAGCAGCCGGGGGACAGGGATCACCTATAATTCACCCCTCCACTTT. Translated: CASSRGTGITYNSPLHF.